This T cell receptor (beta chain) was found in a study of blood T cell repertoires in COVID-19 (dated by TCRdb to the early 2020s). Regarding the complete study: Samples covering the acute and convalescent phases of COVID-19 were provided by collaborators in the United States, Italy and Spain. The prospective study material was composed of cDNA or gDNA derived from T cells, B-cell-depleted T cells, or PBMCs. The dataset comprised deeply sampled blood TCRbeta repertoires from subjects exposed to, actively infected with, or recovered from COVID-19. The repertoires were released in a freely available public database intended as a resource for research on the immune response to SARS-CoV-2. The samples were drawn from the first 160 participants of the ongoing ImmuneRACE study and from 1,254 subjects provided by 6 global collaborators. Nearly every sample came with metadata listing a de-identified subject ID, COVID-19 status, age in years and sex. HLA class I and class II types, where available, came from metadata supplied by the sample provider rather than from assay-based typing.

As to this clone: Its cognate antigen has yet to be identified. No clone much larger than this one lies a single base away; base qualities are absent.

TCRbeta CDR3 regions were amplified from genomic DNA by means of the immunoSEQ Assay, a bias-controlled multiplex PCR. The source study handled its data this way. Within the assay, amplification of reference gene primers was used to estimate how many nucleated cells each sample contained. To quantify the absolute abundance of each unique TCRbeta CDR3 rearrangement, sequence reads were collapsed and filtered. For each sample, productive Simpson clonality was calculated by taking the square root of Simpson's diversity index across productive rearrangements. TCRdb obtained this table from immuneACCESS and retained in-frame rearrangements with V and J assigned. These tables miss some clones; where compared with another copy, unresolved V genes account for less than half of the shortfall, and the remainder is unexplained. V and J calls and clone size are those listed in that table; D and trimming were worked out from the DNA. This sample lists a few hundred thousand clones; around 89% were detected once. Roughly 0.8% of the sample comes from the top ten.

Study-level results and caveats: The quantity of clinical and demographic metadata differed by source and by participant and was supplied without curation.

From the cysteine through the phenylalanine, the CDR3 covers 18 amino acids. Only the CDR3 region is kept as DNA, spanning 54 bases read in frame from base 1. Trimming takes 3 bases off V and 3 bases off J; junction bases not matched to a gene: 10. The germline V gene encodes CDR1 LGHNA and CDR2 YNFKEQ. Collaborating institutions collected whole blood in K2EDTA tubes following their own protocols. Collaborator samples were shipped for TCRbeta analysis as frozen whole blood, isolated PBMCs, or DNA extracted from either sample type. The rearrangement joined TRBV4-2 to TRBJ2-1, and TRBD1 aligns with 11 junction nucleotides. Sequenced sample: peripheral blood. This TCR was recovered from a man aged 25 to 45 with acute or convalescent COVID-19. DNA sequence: TGTGCCAGCAGCCACGGGACAGGGGGAGGGGGAGACTACAATGAGCAGTTCTTC. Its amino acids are CASSHGTGGGGDYNEQFF.